Described below is a single TCR beta chain sequence and its context. Random hexamers served to reverse transcribe roughly 0.45 to 1 ug RNA. TCR beta CDR3 was amplified by immunoSEQ covering 54 Vbeta and 13 Jbeta. TCRdb called the immunoSEQ multiplex PCR reads again in MiXCR, with one record for every CDR3 protein. In the table there are 95,000 to 150,000 distinct CDR3 sequences, nearly 96% of which are singletons. The sample comes from a study of CD8 T cells in Susac syndrome. Study in general: Blood was drawn from Susac syndrome patients while they were therapy-naive, on corticosteroids, or on intravenous immunoglobulin alone.

This sequence was found in a human donor with Susac syndrome. Specimen: CD4+ T cells from PBMCs.

This CDR3 is CASSVTSGRFDTQYF. CDR3 sequence (DNA): TGTGCCAGCAGCGTGACTAGCGGGAGGTTCGATACGCAGTATTTT. The rearrangement uses TRBV9 and TRBJ2-3; 13 bases agree with TRBD2. The CDR3 is 15 residues long. Unmatched junction bases numbered 3, after V lost 2 bases and J lost 6 bases. The V gene's germline CDR1 is SGDLS and CDR2 YYNGEE. Full variable domain (remainder filled in from reference TRBV9 and TRBJ2-3): DSGVTQTPKHLITATGQRVTLRCSPRSGDLSVYWYQQSLDQGLQFLIQYYNGEERAKGNILERFSAQQFPDLHSELNLSSLELGDSALYFCASSVTSGRFDTQYFGPGTRLTVL.